This section outlines one T cell receptor beta chain sequence together with its context. This sample stems from a study of T cell responses to AZD1222 COVID-19 vaccine. The CDR3 sequence is 20 residues long. Germline V lookup: CDR1 MDHEN, CDR2 SYDVKM. The germline V and J ends were trimmed by 4 bases and 0 bases, with 26 bases remaining between them. The assay was immunoSEQ multiplex PCR, and TCRdb's table has in-frame clones only and misses some. The sample carries 150,000 to 200,000 clones, 80% to 95% recorded once. The rearrangement joins TRBV28 to TRBJ2-3; D is ambiguous. The receptor was isolated from an adult in good health. This material consisted of peripheral blood, taken on day 0 of AZD1222 vaccination. The CDR3 nucleotides read TGTGCCAGCAGTTCCTGGACCCTAGTAGTCCTCGAGATTAGCACAGATACGCAGTATTTT. It is translated as CASSSWTLVVLEISTDTQYF.